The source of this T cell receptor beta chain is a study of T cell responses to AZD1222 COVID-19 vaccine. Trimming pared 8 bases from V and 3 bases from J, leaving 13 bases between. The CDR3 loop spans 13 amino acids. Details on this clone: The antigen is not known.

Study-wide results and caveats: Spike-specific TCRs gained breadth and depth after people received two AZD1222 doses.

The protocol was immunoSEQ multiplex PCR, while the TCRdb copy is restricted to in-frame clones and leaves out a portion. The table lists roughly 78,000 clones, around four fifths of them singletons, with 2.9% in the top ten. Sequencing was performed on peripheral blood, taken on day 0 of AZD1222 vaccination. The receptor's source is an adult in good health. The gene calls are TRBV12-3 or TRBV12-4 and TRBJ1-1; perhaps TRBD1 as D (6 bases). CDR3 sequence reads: CASHRGADTEAFF. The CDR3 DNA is TGTGCCAGCCACCGGGGGGCGGACACTGAAGCTTTCTTT.